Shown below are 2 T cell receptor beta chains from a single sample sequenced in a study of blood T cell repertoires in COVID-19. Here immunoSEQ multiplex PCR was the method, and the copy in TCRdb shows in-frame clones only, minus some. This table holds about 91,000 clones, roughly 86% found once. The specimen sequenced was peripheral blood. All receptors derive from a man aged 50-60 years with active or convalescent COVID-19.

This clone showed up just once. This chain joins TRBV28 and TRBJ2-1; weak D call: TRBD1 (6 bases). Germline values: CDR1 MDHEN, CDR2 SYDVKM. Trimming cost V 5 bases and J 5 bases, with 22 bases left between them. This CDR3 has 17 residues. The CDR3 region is CASSLRPQGPKHNEQFF. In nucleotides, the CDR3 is TGTGCCAGCAGTCTCCGCCCTCAGGGGCCTAAGCACAATGAGCAGTTCTTC.

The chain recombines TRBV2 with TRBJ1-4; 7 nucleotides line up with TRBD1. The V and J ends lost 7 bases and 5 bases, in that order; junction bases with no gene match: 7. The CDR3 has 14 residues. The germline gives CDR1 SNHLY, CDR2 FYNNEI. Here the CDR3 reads CASNIGTDNEKLFF. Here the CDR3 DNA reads TGTGCCAGCAATATCGGGACAGACAATGAAAAACTGTTTTTT.